The sequence of this T cell receptor (beta chain) was determined in a study of early T cells in non-severe SARS-CoV-2 infection. Study-wide context: Alpha and beta chains were unpaired, from unsorted whole-blood bulk RNA.

Comment on this clonotype: Its cognate antigen is unknown.

The study's findings and limits: Clonotype matching in VDJdb favored anti-spike CD8 responses and did not capture private and CD4 specificities.

The library protocol tagged individual cDNA molecules with unique molecular identifiers. TCRdb reprocessed the 5' RACE reads with MiXCR, giving one entry per CDR3 protein. This table has roughly 40,000 distinct CDR3 sequences, almost 7.5% appearing once. Material: whole blood. The TCR sequence derives from an adult who was a healthcare worker with PCR-confirmed SARS-CoV-2 infection or an uninfected control (not recorded which).

This chain's CDR3 is CASSQDWRLAENIQYF. DNA for the CDR3: TGCGCCAGCAGCCAAGATTGGAGACTAGCGGAGAACATTCAGTACTTC. This sequence joins TRBV4-3 and TRBJ2-4; TRBD2 matches 9 bases. V was clipped by 0 bases and J by 7 bases; unmatched bases: 7. Germline assignment: CDR1 LGHNA and CDR2 YSLEER. The CDR3 runs 16 residues.